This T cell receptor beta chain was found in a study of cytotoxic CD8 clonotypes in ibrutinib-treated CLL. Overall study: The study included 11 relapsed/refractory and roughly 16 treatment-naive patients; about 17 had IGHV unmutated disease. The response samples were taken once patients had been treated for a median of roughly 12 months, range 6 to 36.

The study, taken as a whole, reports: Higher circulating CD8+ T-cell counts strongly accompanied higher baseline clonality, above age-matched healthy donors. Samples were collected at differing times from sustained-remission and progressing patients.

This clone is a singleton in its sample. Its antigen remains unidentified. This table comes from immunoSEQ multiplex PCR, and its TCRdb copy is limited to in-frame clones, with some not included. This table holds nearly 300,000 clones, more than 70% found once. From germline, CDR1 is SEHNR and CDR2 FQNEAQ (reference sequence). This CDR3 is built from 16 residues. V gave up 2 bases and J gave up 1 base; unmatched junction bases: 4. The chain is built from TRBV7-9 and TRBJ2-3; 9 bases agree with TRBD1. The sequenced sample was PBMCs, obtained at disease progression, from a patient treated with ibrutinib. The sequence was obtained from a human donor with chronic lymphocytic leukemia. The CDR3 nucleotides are TGTGCCAGCAGCTTATTAGGGACAGGGCGCACAGATACGCAGTATTTT. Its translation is CASSLLGTGRTDTQYF. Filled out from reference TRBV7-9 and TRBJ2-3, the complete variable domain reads DTGVSQNPRHKITKRGQNVTFRCDPISEHNRLYWYRQTLGQGPEFLTYFQNEAQLEKSRLLSDRFSAERPKGSFSTLEIQRTEQGDSAMYLCASSLLGTGRTDTQYFGPGTRLTVL.